This T cell receptor (beta chain) was recovered during a study of beta chain features in type 1 diabetes. All of the isolated RNA was reverse transcribed, so expressed TCRB transcripts were sequenced. The protocol was immunoSEQ multiplex PCR, while the TCRdb copy is restricted to in-frame clones and leaves out a portion. The table records fewer than 350,000 clones, around a fifth of them present only once. The study's findings and limits: A moderate, significant TCRB CDR3 shortening appeared in type 1 diabetes across four CD4+ subsets. Patients and controls would be equally affected if PCR favored shorter templates. The VDJ junctions of type 1 diabetes patients carried fewer insertions and more deletions.

Details on this clone: The antigen is undetermined.

Germline CDR1 SGHVS, CDR2 FQNEAQ. The CDR3 spans 15 residues. J was trimmed by 4 bases and V by 7 bases; bases with no gene match: 10. In total, each donor contributed a single heparinised blood draw that averaged around 120 mL. This receptor was taken from a woman aged 18-35 years in good health. The V gene is TRBV7-8, the J gene TRBJ1-3; 7 nucleotides line up with TRBD1. Source material: naive CD4+ T cells from blood. The CDR3 sequence is CASNRGRGKGNTIYF. The CDR3 nucleotides are TGTGCCAGCAACAGGGGCAGGGGGAAAGGAAACACCATATATTTT. The full variable domain, completed using reference TRBV7-8 and TRBJ1-3, is GAGVSQSPRYKVAKRGQDVALRCDPISGHVSLFWYQQALGQGPEFLTYFQNEAQLDKSGLPSDRFFAERPEGSVSTLKIQRTQQEDSAVYLCASNRGRGKGNTIYFGEGSWLTVV.